The 11 T cell receptor beta chains reported below all come from one sample, sequenced in a study of T-cell reconstitution after alpha-beta-depleted transplantation in children. Unique molecular identifiers were used to barcode this TCRbeta library. TCRdb independently ran MiXCR on the PCR reads; one entry per CDR3 protein. The sample lists roughly 590,000 distinct CDR3 sequences; around 16% were seen once. The sample in question was PBMCs from the stem cell graft donor, obtained from the stem cell graft. Receptors were obtained from a human donor who donated a stem cell graft to a child with acute myeloid leukemia.

This clonotype was observed a few times. The chain links TRBV4-3 to TRBJ1-3; D remains ambiguous. The CDR3 covers 18 residues. The V end lost 1 base, the J end lost 0 bases, and 16 bases lay between the germline ends. Germline assignment: CDR1 LGHNA and CDR2 YSLEER. CDR3 nucleotides: TGCGCCAGCAGCCAAGCTCCGGCCGGGCAGCCCTCTGGAAACACCATATATTTT. Translated, it gives CASSQAPAGQPSGNTIYF.

This clonotype came up once. This chain uses TRBV28 with TRBJ2-5; TRBD2 agrees at 15 bases. Trimming cost V 6 bases and J 5 bases; bases outside gene matches: 19. The CDR3 runs 20 residues. CDR1 MDHEN and CDR2 SYDVKM come from the germline V gene. CDR3 in amino acids: CASSSGTSGGTQWKWETQYF. The CDR3 bases are TGTGCCAGCAGCTCCGGGACTAGCGGGGGGACACAATGGAAGTGGGAGACCCAGTACTTC.

This clonotype came up many times. The chain has TRBV5-5 and TRBJ2-5; D is undetermined. Trimming stripped 1 base from V and 5 bases from J, with 12 bases between. CDR3 length equals 14 residues. Germline V lookup: CDR1 SGHKS, CDR2 YYEKEE (reference sequence). CDR3 coding DNA: TGTGCCAGCAGCTTGCAAGGCCATGGGGAGACCCAGTACTTC. It yields the protein CASSLQGHGETQYF.

The rearrangement joins TRBV24-1 to TRBJ2-2; D is uncertain. The germline gives CDR1 KGHDR, CDR2 SFDVKD. The CDR3 runs 14 residues. Trimming took 3 bases from V and 2 from J, leaving 6 bases between them. CDR3 DNA sequence: TGTGCCACCAGTGATAAACGAAACACCGGGGAGCTGTTTTTT. Its protein product is CATSDKRNTGELFF.

In its sample, this clonotype was seen many times. The rearrangement links TRBV10-1 to TRBJ1-5, with TRBD1 identical over 9 bases. Unmatched junction bases numbered 7, after V lost 6 bases and J lost 4 bases. Germline CDR1 WNHNN, CDR2 SYGVQD (reference sequence). The CDR3 consists of 15 residues. The CDR3 sequence is CASSDGQGNNQPQHF. CDR3 nucleotide sequence: TGCGCCAGCAGCGACGGACAGGGGAATAATCAGCCCCAGCATTTT.

The rearrangement links TRBV27 to TRBJ2-1; 9 nucleotides line up with TRBD1. The V segment lost 3 bases and the J segment 6 bases; nucleotides outside the gene matches: 6. The germline V gene has CDR1 MNHEY and CDR2 SMNVEV (reference sequence). This CDR3 is 15 amino acids long. CDR3: CASSFWTGDGNEQFF. The CDR3 DNA reads TGTGCCAGCAGTTTTTGGACAGGGGACGGCAATGAGCAGTTCTTC.

This chain joins TRBV11-2 and TRBJ1-1; D ambiguous. Germline CDR1 reads SGHAT; CDR2 reads FQNNGV. V gave up 5 bases and J gave up 2 bases, with 12 bases separating them. The length of the CDR3 is 14 residues. The DNA of the CDR3 is TGTGCCAGCAGCCAGGAGGCAGTTAACACTGAAGCTTTCTTT. Amino acid sequence: CASSQEAVNTEAFF.

This clonotype appeared many times. The chain has TRBV20-1 and TRBJ1-1; weak D call: TRBD1 (6 bases). Deletions cut 5 bases from V and 10 bases from J, with 11 bases between. The CDR3 consists of 10 residues. The germline V gene encodes CDR1 DFQATT and CDR2 SNEGSKA (reference sequence). CDR3 sequence (DNA): TGCAGTGCTTGGGAGGGGGTAGCTTTCTTT. It codes for CSAWEGVAFF.

The chain links TRBV10-3 to TRBJ2-7; tentatively, D is TRBD1 (6 bases). Trimming cost V 8 bases and J 0 bases, with 11 bases left between them. The CDR3 has 13 residues. Germline V gives CDR1 ENHRY, CDR2 SYGVKD. The chain's CDR3 is CAIGRDNSYEQYF. CDR3 DNA sequence: TGTGCCATCGGCCGGGACAACTCCTACGAGCAGTACTTC.

This clonotype was observed a few times. V and J are TRBV24-1 and TRBJ2-3; a weak D match, TRBD2 (5 bases). Trimming stripped 1 base from V and 5 bases from J, with 15 bases between. Germline V gene sequence: CDR1 KGHDR, CDR2 SFDVKD. This CDR3 comprises 16 residues. As DNA, the CDR3 is TGTGCCACCAGTGATTTATACAGATCCCGGGGAGATACGCAGTATTTT. This codes for CATSDLYRSRGDTQYF.

The chain combines TRBV20-1 with TRBJ2-5, with D possibly being TRBD1 or TRBD2 (5 bases each). This CDR3 is built from 13 residues. Trimming took off 5 bases at V and 2 bases at J, with 12 bases between the two ends. Germline CDR1 is DFQATT and CDR2 is SNEGSKA (reference sequence). The CDR3 loop is CSAPEGTQETQYF. The DNA of the CDR3 is TGCAGTGCTCCAGAAGGGACGCAAGAGACCCAGTACTTC.